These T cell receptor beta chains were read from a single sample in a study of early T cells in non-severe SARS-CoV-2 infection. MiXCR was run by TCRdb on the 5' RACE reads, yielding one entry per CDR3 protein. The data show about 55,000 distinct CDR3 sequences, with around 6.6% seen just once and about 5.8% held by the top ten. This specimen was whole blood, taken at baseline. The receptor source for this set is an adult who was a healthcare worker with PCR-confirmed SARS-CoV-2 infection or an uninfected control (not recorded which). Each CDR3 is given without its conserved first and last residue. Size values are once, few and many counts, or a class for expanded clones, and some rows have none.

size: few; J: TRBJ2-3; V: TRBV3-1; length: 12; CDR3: ASSKLEGADTQY
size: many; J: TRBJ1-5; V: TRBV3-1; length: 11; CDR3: ASSRTDNQPQH
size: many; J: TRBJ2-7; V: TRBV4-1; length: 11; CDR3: ASSQGQDYEQY
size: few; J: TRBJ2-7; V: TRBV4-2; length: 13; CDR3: ASSQASRSGSEQY
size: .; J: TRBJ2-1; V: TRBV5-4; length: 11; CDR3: VSSLATGNEQF
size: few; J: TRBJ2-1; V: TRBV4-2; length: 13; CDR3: ASSPLAGGRNEQF
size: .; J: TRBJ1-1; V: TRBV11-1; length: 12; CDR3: ASRGTGGDTEAF
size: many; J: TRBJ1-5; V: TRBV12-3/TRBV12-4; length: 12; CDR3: ASSLREGGQPQH
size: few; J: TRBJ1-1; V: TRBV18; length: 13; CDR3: ASSPEQVLGTGAF
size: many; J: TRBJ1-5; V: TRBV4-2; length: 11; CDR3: ASSQGTNQPQH
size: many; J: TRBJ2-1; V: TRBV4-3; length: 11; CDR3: ASSPLRWHEQF
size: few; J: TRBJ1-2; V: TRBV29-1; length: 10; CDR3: SVVRDTYGYT
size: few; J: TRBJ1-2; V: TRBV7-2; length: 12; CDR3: ASSLGQGVYGYT
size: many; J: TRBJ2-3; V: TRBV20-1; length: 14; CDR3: SPTRDIERGTDTQY
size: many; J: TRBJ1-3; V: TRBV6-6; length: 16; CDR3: ASSMGVERVLSGNTIY
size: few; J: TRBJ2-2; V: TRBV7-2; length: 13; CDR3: ASSLRQGAFGELF
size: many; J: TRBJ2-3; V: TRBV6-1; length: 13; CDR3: ASSEQRGGRYTQY
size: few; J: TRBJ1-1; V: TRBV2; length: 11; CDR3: ASSNDWGTEAF
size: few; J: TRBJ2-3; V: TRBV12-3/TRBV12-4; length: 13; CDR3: ASNLRGGATDTQY
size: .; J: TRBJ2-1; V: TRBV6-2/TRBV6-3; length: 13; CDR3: ASSPRLAGYNEQF
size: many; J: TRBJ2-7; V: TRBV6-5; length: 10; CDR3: ATQQGSYEQY
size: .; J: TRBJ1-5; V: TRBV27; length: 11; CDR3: ASRGQGFQPQH
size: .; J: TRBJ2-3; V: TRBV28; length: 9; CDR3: ASSLVDTQY
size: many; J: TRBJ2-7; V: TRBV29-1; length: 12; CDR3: SVAQGQGTYEQY
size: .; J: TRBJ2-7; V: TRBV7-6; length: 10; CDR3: ASSRVAYEQY
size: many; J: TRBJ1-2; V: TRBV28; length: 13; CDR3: ASSSPGGPNYGYT
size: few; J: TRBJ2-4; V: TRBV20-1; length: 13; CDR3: SVHESGLAKNIQY
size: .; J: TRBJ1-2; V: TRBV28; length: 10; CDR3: ASSFQGYGYT
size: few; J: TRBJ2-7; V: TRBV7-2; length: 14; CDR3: ASSLVLGRSAYEQY
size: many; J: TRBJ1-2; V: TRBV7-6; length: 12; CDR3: ASSLEGGNYGYT
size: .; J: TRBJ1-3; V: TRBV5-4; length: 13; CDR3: ASSVDTIAENTIY
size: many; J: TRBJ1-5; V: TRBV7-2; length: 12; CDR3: ASSRGAANQPQH